This paragraph covers one TCR beta chain sequence. It lacks a known antigen. Base quality data are lacking; no much larger clone is found one base away. The junction shows trimming of 0 bases on V and 1 base on J, plus 16 bases between the germline ends. From the germline V gene, CDR1 is SGHRS and CDR2 is YFSETQ. The CDR3 covers 17 residues, taking in both the cysteine and the phenylalanine. The CDR3 DNA has 51 bases and is translated from base 1. This entry comes from a study of blood T cell repertoires in COVID-19 (dated by TCRdb to about 2020). With regard to the full study: Samples from collaborators originated in the United States, Italy and Spain and spanned both the acute and convalescent phases of COVID-19. The prospective study material was composed of cDNA or gDNA derived from T cells, B-cell-depleted T cells, or PBMCs. The repertoires were made available in a free public database intended to serve as a resource for research on the immune response to SARS-CoV-2. Deeply sampled blood TCRbeta repertoires from subjects exposed to, actively infected with, or recovered from COVID-19 were included in the dataset. Sample metadata almost always included a de-identified subject ID, COVID-19 status, age in years and sex. The samples were drawn from two sources: the first 160 participants of the ongoing ImmuneRACE study, and about 1,300 subjects contributed by 6 global collaborators. Where available, HLA class I and class II types were obtained from metadata supplied by the sample provider rather than from assay-based typing.

Beyond this particular receptor, the publication reports: Clinical and demographic metadata were provided uncurated, with the amount varying by source and participant.

TCRbeta CDR3 regions were amplified from genomic DNA by means of the immunoSEQ Assay, a bias-controlled multiplex PCR. The authors' pipeline ran thus. The number of nucleated cells in each sample was estimated from the amplification of reference gene primers within the assay. Sequence reads were collapsed and filtered to measure the absolute abundance of every unique TCRbeta CDR3 rearrangement. Productive Simpson clonality was computed per sample as the square root of Simpson's diversity index over productive rearrangements. Sourced from immuneACCESS, this table was stored by TCRdb with only in-frame sequences that have V and J called. A share of the clones is absent; for the studies checked, an unresolved V gene accounts for under half, and the remainder has no known explanation. V and J calls and clone size are as listed in that table; D and trimming were resolved from the DNA. The sample table shows some 380,000 clones, and 88% are seen once. Roughly 2% of the sample is taken by the ten largest.

In the prospective study, participants were about 18 to 95 years old, resided in about two dozen geographic areas of the United States, and were enrolled through a virtual design. In the prospective study, participants were assigned to cohorts based on the clinical history participants reported in a screening survey and a study questionnaire. Mobile phlebotomists in the prospective study collected whole blood, serum and a nasopharyngeal or oropharyngeal swab from every participant. Participants in the prospective study had the option to provide additional blood draws and questionnaires over a 2-month period. Before DNA extraction, prospective study blood samples were shipped either frozen or at room temperature.

The TCR sequence derives from a woman between 40 and 55 years old with acute COVID-19. Recombination linked TRBV5-1 to TRBJ1-1; the D gene remains uncertain. Sequencing was carried out using PBMCs or T cells enriched from blood (not recorded which). The sequenced DNA: TGCGCCAGCAGCTTGGTGAACAGTAGAATGGGGAACACTGAAGCTTTCTTT. This codes for CASSLVNSRMGNTEAFF.